A selection of T cell receptor beta chains follows, all from one sample in a study of read filtering for tumor transcriptome and immune sequencing. In TCRdb, the reads were re-called with MiXCR into one record per CDR3 protein. The data show more than 55,000 distinct CDR3 sequences, 20% to 25% seen once. The specimen was a population of CD138-negative cells sorted from bone marrow. The source is a donor aged 40 or older with multiple myeloma. The CDR3 runs from the conserved cysteine through the conserved F or W. D genes are given only for firm matches. Clone sizes are given selectively: once, few, many, or a class where the clone is expanded.

j_call | clone_size | v_call | d_call | cdr3_nt | cdr3_aa
TRBJ2-1 | medium-sized | TRBV12-3/TRBV12-4 | TRBD2 | TGTGCCAGCACCCGGACTAGCGCATACAATGAGCAGTTCTTC | CASTRTSAYNEQFF
TRBJ1-1 | many | TRBV11-2 | TRBD1 | TGTGCCAGCAGCTTAGGTGGAGCGAGGGGGCGCGGCACTGAAGCTTTCTTT | CASSLGGARGRGTEAFF
TRBJ2-2 | many | TRBV20-1 | NA | TGCAGTGCTAGAGGAACCAGATGGGACACCGGGGAGCTGTTTTTT | CSARGTRWDTGELFF
TRBJ1-1 | few | TRBV20-1 | NA | TGCAGTGCTACTGGACAGTTGAACACTGAAGCTTTCTTT | CSATGQLNTEAFF
TRBJ2-5 | many | TRBV7-9 | NA | TGTGCCAGCAGCCTACAGGGTTTTGTGGAGACCCAGTACTTC | CASSLQGFVETQYF
TRBJ2-1 | few | TRBV14 | TRBD1 | TGTGCCAGCAGCCAGGGACAGGGTTTTGGTGAGCAGTTCTTC | CASSQGQGFGEQFF
TRBJ2-3 | NA | TRBV20-1 | NA | TGCAGTGCCCTTGGTTGGTTTGGGACAGATACGCAGTATTTT | CSALGWFGTDTQYF
TRBJ2-5 | few | TRBV7-9 | NA | TGTGCCAGCAGCCTTAGGATAGGGGAGACCCAGTACTTC | CASSLRIGETQYF
TRBJ2-3 | many | TRBV7-8 | TRBD2 | TGTGCCAGCAGCCACGGACTAGTCATAGATACGCAGTATTTT | CASSHGLVIDTQYF
TRBJ2-1 | NA | TRBV6-4 | NA | TGTGCCAGCAGTGACTTAGGCAGCAGCCCCTACAACGAGCAGTTCTTC | CASSDLGSSPYNEQFF
TRBJ1-1 | many | TRBV20-1 | NA | TGCAGTGCCGATCCCCAGGGGAAAGCTTTCTTT | CSADPQGKAFF
TRBJ2-2 | many | TRBV11-1 | TRBD1 | TGTGCCAGCAGCTTAGGACAGGGGCATACCGGGGAGCTGTTTTTT | CASSLGQGHTGELFF
TRBJ1-1 | medium-sized | TRBV6-1 | NA | TGTGCCAGCAGTGAAAAGGTGAGGGACACTGAAGCTTTCTTT | CASSEKVRDTEAFF
TRBJ2-5 | few | TRBV7-9 | NA | TGTGCCAGCAGCATTCCGGGACTCGAGACCCAGTACTTC | CASSIPGLETQYF
TRBJ1-2 | many | TRBV4-1 | NA | TGCGCCAGCAGCCAAGATAATGGACTTAACTATGGCTACACCTTC | CASSQDNGLNYGYTF
TRBJ1-3 | NA | TRBV6-6 | NA | TGTGCCAGCAGTCCCCGGGGGGACACCATATATTTT | CASSPRGDTIYF
TRBJ2-7 | many | TRBV28 | NA | TGTGCCAGCAGTTTTCAGGGCTACGAGCAGTACTTC | CASSFQGYEQYF
TRBJ1-6 | many | TRBV5-4 | TRBD1 | TGTGCCAGCAGCCTGGACAGGGTGAATTCACCCCTCCACTTT | CASSLDRVNSPLHF
TRBJ2-7 | many | TRBV2 | NA | TGTGCGATGAGTGGGGAATCCTACGAGCAGTACTTC | CAMSGESYEQYF
TRBJ2-7 | many | TRBV18 | TRBD1 | TGTGCCAGCTCACCTCCCGAGGACAGGGGGTTTGAGCAGTACTTC | CASSPPEDRGFEQYF
TRBJ2-7 | NA | TRBV27 | NA | TGTGCCAGCAGTTTTACTAGCTTTAGCTCCTACGAGCAGTACTTC | CASSFTSFSSYEQYF
TRBJ2-2 | few | TRBV20-1 | TRBD1 | TGCAGTGCAGACCAGACAGGGTCTCGGACCGGGGAGCTGTTTTTT | CSADQTGSRTGELFF
TRBJ1-1 | many | TRBV28 | NA | TGTGCCAGCAGTTTAGTTCAGACAGAGAACACTGAAGCTTTCTTT | CASSLVQTENTEAFF
TRBJ2-1 | many | TRBV19 | TRBD2 | TGTGCCAGTAGTATTCAAGCGGGAGGGTCCTACAATGAGCAGTTCTTC | CASSIQAGGSYNEQFF